The present entry profiles one TCR beta chain with its context. The antigen is unknown. These data are taken from a study of shared clonotypes between healthy human individuals. Study-level findings and limits: A limitation of the genetic and exposure-history diversity represented arose from few donors.

The study drew its donors from healthy HIV-negative adults without recent acute infections or vaccinations. J lost 7 bases, V lost 5 bases, and 13 bases had no gene match. The CDR3 consists of 15 residues. Germline CDR1 and CDR2: MNHNY and SVGAGI (reference sequence). Clones were read by immunoSEQ multiplex PCR, and TCRdb kept only the in-frame ones, dropping some. The table lists 2 million to 2.5 million clones, around 90% of them singletons. This clonotype was obtained from a man between 18 and 35 years old in good health. Some clones in this sample may be carry-over from other donors' samples. The chain couples TRBV6-6 to TRBJ1-1, with 7 bases that match TRBD1. Specimen: naive CD4+ T cells from PBMCs. The subset was: CD45RA+ positively selected. CDR3 protein: CASSAQTGFTGEAFF. CDR3 DNA sequence: TGTGCCAGCAGTGCCCAGACAGGGTTTACGGGTGAAGCTTTCTTT.